The entry that follows covers one T cell receptor beta chain sequence. Its antigen is currently unknown. This sample is drawn from a study of cytomegalovirus exposure and HLA in healthy donors. Study background: Of all 360 or so donors who were genotyped, 80% to 85% belonged to the Caucasian-associated ancestry cluster. Study outcomes and limitations: High specificity and sensitivity for cytomegalovirus status were reported for the classifier. Among immune exposure information, only CMV serostatus was available.

PCR involved 60 Vbeta and 13 Jbeta primers. Sequenced by immunoSEQ multiplex PCR; TCRdb stores in-frame clones only, minus some. Of under 300,000 clones detected, under 80% appear once; the ten largest clones hold under 3%. The TCR originated in a female donor in good health and CMV-seronegative. Sequencing used PBMCs.

The CDR3 sequence is CASNYRGTYNSPLHF. The DNA for the CDR3 is TGTGCCAGCAACTACAGGGGGACCTATAATTCACCCCTCCACTTT. The rearrangement uses TRBV5-6 and TRBJ1-6; 8 nucleotides agree with TRBD1. This CDR3 is 15 amino acids long. In germline, CDR1 is SGHDT, CDR2 YYEEEE. V lost 6 bases, J lost 2 bases, and 4 bases stayed unmatched.